The T cell receptor (beta chain) under discussion was sequenced for a study of blood T cell repertoires in COVID-19. Overall study: Sources were T cells, B-cell-depleted T cells, or PBMCs; the material itself was cDNA or gDNA.

Germline CDR1 is LNHNV and CDR2 is YYDKDF (reference sequence). The CDR3 consists of 15 residues. V was shortened by 0 bases and J by 2 bases, with 10 bases between the two germline ends. Per the study methods: How many nucleated cells were present was estimated from reference gene primer amplification. Libraries were prepared by immunoSEQ multiplex PCR; TCRdb keeps only in-frame clonotypes and omits some of them. The V and J calls and clone size come from that table; D and trimming were worked out from the DNA. Among about 370,000 clones listed, 85% to 90% were seen once. Participants were aged about 18 to 100 years from 20 to 30 US areas.

The sample taken for sequencing was PBMCs or T cells enriched from blood (not recorded which). This receptor was obtained from a young man who had recovered from COVID-19. The chain uses TRBV15 and TRBJ2-5; D call uncertain. The CDR3 here is CATSRDPPQQETQYF. In DNA form, the CDR3 reads TGTGCCACCAGCAGAGATCCCCCCCAACAAGAGACCCAGTACTTC.